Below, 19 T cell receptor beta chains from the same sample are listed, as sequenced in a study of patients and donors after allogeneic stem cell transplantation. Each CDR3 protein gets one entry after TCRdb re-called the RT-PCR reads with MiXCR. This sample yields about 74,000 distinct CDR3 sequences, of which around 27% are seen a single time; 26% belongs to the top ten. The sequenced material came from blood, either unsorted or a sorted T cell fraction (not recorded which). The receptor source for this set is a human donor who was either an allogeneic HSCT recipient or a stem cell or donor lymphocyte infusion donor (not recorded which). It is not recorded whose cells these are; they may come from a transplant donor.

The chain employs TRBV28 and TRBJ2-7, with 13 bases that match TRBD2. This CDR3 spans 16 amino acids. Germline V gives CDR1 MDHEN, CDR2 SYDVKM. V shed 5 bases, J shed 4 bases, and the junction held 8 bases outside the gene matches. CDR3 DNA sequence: TGTGCCAGCAGTAGCGGGACTAGCGGGAATACTTACGAGCAGTACTTC. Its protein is CASSSGTSGNTYEQYF.

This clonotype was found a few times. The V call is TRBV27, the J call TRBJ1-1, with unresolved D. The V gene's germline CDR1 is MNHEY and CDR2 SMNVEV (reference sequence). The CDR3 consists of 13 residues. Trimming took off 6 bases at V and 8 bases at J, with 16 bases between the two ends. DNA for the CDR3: TGTGCCAGCAGGGGCCGAAGAGGTCACGAAGCTTTCTTT. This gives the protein CASRGRRGHEAFF.

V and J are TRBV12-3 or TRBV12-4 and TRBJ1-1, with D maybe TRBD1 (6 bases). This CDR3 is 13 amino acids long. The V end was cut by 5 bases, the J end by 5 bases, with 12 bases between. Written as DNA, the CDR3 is TGTGCCAGCAGTAGCCGGAGGGGGACTGAAGCTTTCTTT. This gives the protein CASSSRRGTEAFF.

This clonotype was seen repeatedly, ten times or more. CDR3 DNA sequence: TGCAGTGCTAGAGCCGGGACCAACGACTATGGCTACACCTTC. It specifies CSARAGTNDYGYTF. The chain joins TRBV20-1 to TRBJ1-2; tentative D call: TRBD1 (5 bases). Germline V CDR1 and CDR2: DFQATT, SNEGSKA (reference sequence). The CDR3 contains 14 residues. V was cut by 1 base and J by 3 bases, with 12 bases left in between.

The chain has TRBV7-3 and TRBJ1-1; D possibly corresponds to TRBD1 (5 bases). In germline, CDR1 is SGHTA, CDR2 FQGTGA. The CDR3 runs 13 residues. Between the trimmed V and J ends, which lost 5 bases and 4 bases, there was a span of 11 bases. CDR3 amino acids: CASSAEGFTEAFF. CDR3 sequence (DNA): TGTGCCAGCAGCGCCGAGGGGTTCACTGAAGCTTTCTTT.

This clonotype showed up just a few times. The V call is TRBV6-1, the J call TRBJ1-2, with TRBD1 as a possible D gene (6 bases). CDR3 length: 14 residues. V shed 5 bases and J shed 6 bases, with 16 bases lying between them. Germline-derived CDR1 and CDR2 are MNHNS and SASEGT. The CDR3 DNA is TGTGCCAGCAGTAAACAGGGAATTGTTAATGGCTACACCTTC. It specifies CASSKQGIVNGYTF.

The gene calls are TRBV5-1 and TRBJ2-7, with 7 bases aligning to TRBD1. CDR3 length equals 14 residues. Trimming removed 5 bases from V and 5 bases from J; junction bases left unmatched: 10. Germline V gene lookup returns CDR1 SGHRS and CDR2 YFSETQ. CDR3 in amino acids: CASSGQVASDEQYF. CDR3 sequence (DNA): TGCGCCAGCAGTGGACAGGTAGCTTCGGACGAGCAGTACTTC.

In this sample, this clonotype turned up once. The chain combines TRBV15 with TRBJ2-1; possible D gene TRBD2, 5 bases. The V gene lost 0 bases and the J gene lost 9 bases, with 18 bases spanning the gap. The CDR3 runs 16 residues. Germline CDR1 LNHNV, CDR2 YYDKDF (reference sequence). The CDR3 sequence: CATSRDPRGSKGEQFF. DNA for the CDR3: TGTGCCACCAGCAGAGATCCCCGGGGATCTAAGGGTGAGCAGTTCTTC.

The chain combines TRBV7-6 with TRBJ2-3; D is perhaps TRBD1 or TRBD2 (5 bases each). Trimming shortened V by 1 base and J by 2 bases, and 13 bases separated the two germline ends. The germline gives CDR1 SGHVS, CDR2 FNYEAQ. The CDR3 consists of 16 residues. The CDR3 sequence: CASSLEGRIYTDTQYF. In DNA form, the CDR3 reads TGTGCCAGCAGCTTAGAGGGACGGATATACACAGATACGCAGTATTTT.

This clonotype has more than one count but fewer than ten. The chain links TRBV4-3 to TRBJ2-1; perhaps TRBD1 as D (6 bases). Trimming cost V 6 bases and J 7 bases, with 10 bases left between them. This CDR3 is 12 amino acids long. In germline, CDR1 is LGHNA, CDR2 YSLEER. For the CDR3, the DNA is TGCGCCAGCAGTCCTACAGGGAATGAGCAGTTCTTC. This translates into CASSPTGNEQFF.

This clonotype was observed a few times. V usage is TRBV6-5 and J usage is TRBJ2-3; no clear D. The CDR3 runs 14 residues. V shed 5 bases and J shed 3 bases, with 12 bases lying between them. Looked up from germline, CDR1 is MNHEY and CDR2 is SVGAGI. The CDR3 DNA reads TGTGCCAGCAGTAATCTCATATCTACAGATACGCAGTATTTT. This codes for CASSNLISTDTQYF.

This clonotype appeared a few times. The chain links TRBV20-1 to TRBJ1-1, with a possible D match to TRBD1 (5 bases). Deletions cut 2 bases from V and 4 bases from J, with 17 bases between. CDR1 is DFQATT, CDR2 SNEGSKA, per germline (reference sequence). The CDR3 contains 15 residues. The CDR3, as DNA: TGCAGTGCTAGACCTCAGGGAGGTGCGGGCACTGAAGCTTTCTTT. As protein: CSARPQGGAGTEAFF.

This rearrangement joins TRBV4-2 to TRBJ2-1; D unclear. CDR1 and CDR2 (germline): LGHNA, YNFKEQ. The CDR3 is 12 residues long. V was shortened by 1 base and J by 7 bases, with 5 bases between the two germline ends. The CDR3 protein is CASSQVANEQFF. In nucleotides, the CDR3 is TGTGCCAGCAGCCAAGTCGCTAATGAGCAGTTCTTC.

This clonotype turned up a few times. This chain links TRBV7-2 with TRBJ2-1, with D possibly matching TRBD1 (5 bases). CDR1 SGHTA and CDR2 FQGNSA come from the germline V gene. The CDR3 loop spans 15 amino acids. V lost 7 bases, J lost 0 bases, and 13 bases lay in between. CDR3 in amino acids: CASTLQGSSYNEQFF. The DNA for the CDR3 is TGTGCCAGCACCCTCCAGGGCAGCTCCTACAATGAGCAGTTCTTC.

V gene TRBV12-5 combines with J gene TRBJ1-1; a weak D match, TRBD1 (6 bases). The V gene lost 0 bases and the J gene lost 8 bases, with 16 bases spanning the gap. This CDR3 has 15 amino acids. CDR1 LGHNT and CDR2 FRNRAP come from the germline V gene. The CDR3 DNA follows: TGTGCTAGTGGTTTGGTAGAGAAGGGGGGATCCGAAGCTTTCTTT. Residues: CASGLVEKGGSEAFF.

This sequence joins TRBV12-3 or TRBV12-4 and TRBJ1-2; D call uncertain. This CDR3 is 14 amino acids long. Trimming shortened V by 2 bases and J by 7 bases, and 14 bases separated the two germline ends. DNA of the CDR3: TGTGCCAGCAGTTTACAGGATGGCACTGCTGGCTACACCTTC. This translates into CASSLQDGTAGYTF.

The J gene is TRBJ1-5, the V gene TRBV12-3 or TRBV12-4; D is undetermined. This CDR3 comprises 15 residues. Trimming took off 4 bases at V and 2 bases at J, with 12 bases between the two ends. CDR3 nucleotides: TGTGCCAGCAGTTCAGCGGGCGGGGGCAATCAGCCCCAGCATTTT. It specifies CASSSAGGGNQPQHF.

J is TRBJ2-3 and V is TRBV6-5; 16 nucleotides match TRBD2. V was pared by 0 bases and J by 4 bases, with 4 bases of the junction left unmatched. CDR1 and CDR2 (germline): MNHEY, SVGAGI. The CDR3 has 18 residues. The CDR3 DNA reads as TGTGCCAGCAGTTACTCCGGGACTAGCGGGGGGGCCGCAGATACGCAGTATTTT. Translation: CASSYSGTSGGAADTQYF.

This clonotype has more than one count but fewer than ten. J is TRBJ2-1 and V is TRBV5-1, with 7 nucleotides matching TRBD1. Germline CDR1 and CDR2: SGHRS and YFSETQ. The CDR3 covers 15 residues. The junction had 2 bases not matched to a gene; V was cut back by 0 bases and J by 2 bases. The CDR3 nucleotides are TGCGCCAGCAGCTTGGACAGGGGAGCCTACAATGAGCAGTTCTTC. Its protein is CASSLDRGAYNEQFF.